This T cell receptor (beta chain) came from a study of blood T cell repertoires in COVID-19. Across the whole study: T cells, B-cell-depleted T cells, or PBMCs provided the cDNA or gDNA that served as material.

TCRdb's table, derived via immunoSEQ multiplex PCR, lists solely in-frame clones and lacks some. The sample yields 70,000 or so clones, 90% seen once. Material for sequencing was peripheral blood. The source of this sequence is a human donor in a cohort sampled during active COVID-19.

In DNA form, the CDR3 reads TGTGCCAGCAGCTCCGACAGGGAGGTTTCACCCCTCCACTTT. Translated: CASSSDREVSPLHF. The chain carries TRBV7-9 and TRBJ1-6; TRBD1 agrees at 7 bases. With V trimmed by 4 bases and J by 9 bases, 6 bases remained unmatched. CDR3 length: 14 residues. Germline CDR1 reads SEHNR; CDR2 reads FQNEAQ (reference sequence).